This T cell receptor beta chain was captured by sequencing in a study of T cell repertoires in cytomegalovirus infection. As for the study in general: Recently identified HLA-C-restricted and well-studied HLA-B-restricted CMV epitopes were used. It was the public TCR beta signatures that indicated both CMV infection and matching HLA type. Study-wide results and limits: Cumulative public TCR beta family frequency identified carriers of CMV plus the relevant HLA. Dominating the ex vivo response were TCR beta clonotypes that were CMV-specific and HLA-C-restricted.

Trimming stripped 3 bases from V and 7 bases from J, with 13 bases between. Germline CDR1 reads SGHVS; CDR2 reads FNYEAQ. The CDR3 extends over 14 amino acids. This clonotype was counted many times. What it binds is not known. TCRdb re-called the reads through MiXCR, storing one row per CDR3 protein. The sample has hundreds of thousands of distinct CDR3 sequences, approximately 46% seen once; the top ten hold around two fifths. This receptor was taken from a human donor in good health (CMV status not recorded). Some clones in this sample may be carry-over from other donors' samples. Sample: cultured PBMCs, taken from culture after CMV antigen stimulation. J is TRBJ1-5 and V is TRBV7-6, with a tentative D call TRBD1 (6 bases). The CDR3 DNA sequence: TGTGCCAGCAGCTTGGAGGGGGTAGGCCAGCCCCAGCATTTT. Translated, it gives CASSLEGVGQPQHF.